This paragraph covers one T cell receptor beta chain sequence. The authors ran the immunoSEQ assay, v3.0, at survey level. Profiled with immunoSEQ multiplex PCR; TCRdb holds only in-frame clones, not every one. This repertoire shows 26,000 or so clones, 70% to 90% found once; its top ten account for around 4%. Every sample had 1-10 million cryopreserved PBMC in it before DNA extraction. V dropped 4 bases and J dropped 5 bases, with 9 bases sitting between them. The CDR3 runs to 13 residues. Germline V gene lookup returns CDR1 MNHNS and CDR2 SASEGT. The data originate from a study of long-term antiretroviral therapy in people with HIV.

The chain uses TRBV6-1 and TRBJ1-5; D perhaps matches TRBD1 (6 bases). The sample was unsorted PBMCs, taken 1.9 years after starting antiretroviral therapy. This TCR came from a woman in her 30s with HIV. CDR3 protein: CASSARGDQPQHF. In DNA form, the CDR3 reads TGTGCCAGCAGTGCAAGGGGGGATCAGCCCCAGCATTTT.